This TCR beta chain was recovered during a study of cytomegalovirus exposure and HLA in healthy donors. Study background: Roughly 180 million T cells yielded some 120 million unique TCR beta sequences in earlier analysis. Whole-study results and caveats: In a later analysis, most CMV-associated TCR beta chains appeared HLA-restricted. A previous analysis found most TCR beta V segments productive roughly 87% or roughly 30% of the time. Cytomegalovirus-associated TCR beta chains were listed, numbering 164.

Deletions cut 1 base from V and 0 bases from J, with 10 bases between. CDR1 is KGHSH, CDR2 LQKENI, per germline. The CDR3 runs 16 residues. Vbeta (60) and Jbeta (13) primers were used in the PCR. The protocol was immunoSEQ multiplex PCR, while the TCRdb copy is restricted to in-frame clones and leaves out a portion. The sample lists approximately 150,000 clones, roughly four fifths occurring once. A note on this clone: Its specificity is not known.

The TCR comes from a female donor in good health and CMV-seronegative. The sequencing input was PBMCs. The genes are TRBV18 and TRBJ1-3; no clear D. Here the CDR3 DNA reads TGTGCCAGCTCACCACAGACTTCCACCTCTGGAAACACCATATATTTT. Translated: CASSPQTSTSGNTIYF.